One sample yielded the 4 T cell receptor beta chains listed below, sequenced in a study of T cells after posttransplantation cyclophosphamide. Control samples came 1 year after myeloablative marrow transplants with methotrexate plus calcineurin inhibitor. Assay: immunoSEQ multiplex PCR; the TCRdb copy retains only in-frame clones and omits some. The sample has around 15,000 clones, roughly 80% seen once. Material: PBMCs, obtained approximately 64 weeks after allogeneic stem cell transplant with calcineurin inhibitor and methotrexate. Receptor source: a male patient between 25 and 39 years old who received an allogeneic stem cell transplant from an unrelated donor, was CMV-positive, and had acute and chronic GVHD. Part of the T cells may come from the graft donor.

CDR3 sequence (DNA): TGTGCCAGCACGGGGGACGACTATGGCTACACCTTC. Translating it yields CASTGDDYGYTF. The chain recombines TRBV2 with TRBJ1-2, with a tentative D call TRBD1 (5 bases). Germline V gives CDR1 SNHLY, CDR2 FYNNEI. The V end was cut by 7 bases, the J end by 3 bases, with 9 bases between. The CDR3 covers 12 residues.

This clone was counted between two and nine times. The chain uses TRBV4-1 and TRBJ1-2; D is possibly TRBD1 (6 bases). The CDR3 is 15 amino acids. CDR1 is MGHRA and CDR2 is YSYEKL in the germline V gene. V was pared by 0 bases and J by 0 bases, with 8 bases between. CDR3 bases: TGCGCCAGCAGCCAAGAAGGGGGAGCTAACTATGGCTACACCTTC. The encoded protein is CASSQEGGANYGYTF.

This chain uses TRBV10-3 with TRBJ2-1; 13 positions match TRBD2. V was pared by 5 bases and J by 8 bases, with 6 bases of the junction left unmatched. Germline V CDR1 and CDR2: ENHRY, SYGVKD. CDR3 length equals 15 residues. For the CDR3, the DNA is TGTGCCATCAGTAGGACTAGCGGGGGTAGGGATGAGCAGTTCTTC. As protein: CAISRTSGGRDEQFF.

The chain has TRBV7-3 and TRBJ2-3; 8 bases are shared with TRBD2. V dropped 0 bases and J dropped 1; count of bases not matched to a gene: 18. Germline V gene data show CDR1 as SGHTA and CDR2 as FQGTGA. The CDR3 extends over 21 amino acids. In DNA form, the CDR3 reads TGTGCCAGCAGCTTAACGTTGGGCGGGAGGAACTTCGGGAGAGGCACAGATACGCAGTATTTT. This sequence encodes CASSLTLGGRNFGRGTDTQYF.